The 22 T cell receptor beta chains presented below share a single source sample, sequenced in a study of blood T cell repertoires in COVID-19. Method: immunoSEQ multiplex PCR; TCRdb's copy keeps in-frame clones and lacks some. The sample lists 220,000 or so clones; approximately 83% were seen once. Input material: PBMCs or T cells enriched from blood (not recorded which). Receptors were obtained from a woman in her thirties or forties with acute COVID-19.

This clone was found once. The chain couples TRBV27 to TRBJ1-3, with D uncertain. Germline CDR1 and CDR2: MNHEY and SMNVEV (reference sequence). V was cut by 6 bases and J by 0 bases, with 21 bases left in between. The CDR3 runs 18 residues. For the CDR3, the DNA is TGTGCCAGCAGCAAGTTTGGGGAGACTGCCAGCTCTGGAAACACCATATATTTT. As protein: CASSKFGETASSGNTIYF.

The rearrangement joins TRBV2 to TRBJ1-2, with D possibly being TRBD1 (5 bases). From germline, CDR1 is SNHLY and CDR2 FYNNEI. The length of the CDR3 is 13 residues. Trimming stripped 8 bases from V and 5 bases from J, with 15 bases between. In nucleotides, the CDR3 is TGTGCCAGCCCGGGACTTCCATTTTATGGCTACACCTTC. This codes for CASPGLPFYGYTF.

The V call is TRBV3-1 (or the pseudogene TRBV3-2), the J call TRBJ1-2; 9 bases line up with TRBD1. The V segment lost 0 bases and the J segment 5 bases; nucleotides outside the gene matches: 7. The CDR3 is made up of 16 amino acids. Germline V CDR1 and CDR2: LGHDT, YNNKEL (reference sequence). The CDR3 coding sequence is TGTGCCAGCAGCCAAGAACGGGGACAGGGCGTATATGGCTACACCTTC. It translates to CASSQERGQGVYGYTF.

V usage is TRBV27 and J usage is TRBJ2-7; D is perhaps TRBD1 (5 bases). The germline gives CDR1 MNHEY, CDR2 SMNVEV (reference sequence). The length of the CDR3 is 15 residues. Trimming stripped 4 bases from V and 4 bases from J, with 17 bases between. The CDR3 reads CASSSHRIPPYEQYF. The CDR3 DNA is TGTGCCAGCAGTTCCCACAGGATCCCCCCATACGAGCAGTACTTC.

The chain combines TRBV28 with TRBJ2-3, with 13 bases lining up with TRBD2. Germline CDR1 MDHEN, CDR2 SYDVKM. Trimming cost V 5 bases and J 3 bases; bases outside gene matches: 5. This CDR3 is 16 amino acids long. CDR3 loop: CASSPQGLAGTDTQYF. CDR3 nucleotides: TGTGCCAGCAGTCCTCAGGGACTAGCGGGAACAGATACGCAGTATTTT.

This rearrangement joins TRBV2 to TRBJ1-2; TRBD1 matches 10 bases. V shed 4 bases, J shed 5 bases, and the junction held 7 bases outside the gene matches. CDR1 and CDR2 from the germline V gene are SNHLY and FYNNEI. This CDR3 has 15 residues. As DNA, the CDR3 is TGTGCCAGCAGTGTGGTTGACAGGGGGCTATATGGCTACACCTTC. This sequence encodes CASSVVDRGLYGYTF.

This sequence joins TRBV11-2 and TRBJ1-4; unclear D gene. This CDR3 comprises 16 residues. V was pared by 3 bases and J by 0 bases, with 11 bases between. Germline CDR1 is SGHAT and CDR2 is FQNNGV. CDR3 sequence reads: CASSFLGLATNEKLFF. CDR3 nucleotide sequence: TGTGCCAGCAGCTTTCTCGGTCTGGCAACTAATGAAAAACTGTTTTTT.

This clone showed up just a few times. The V call is TRBV30, the J call TRBJ1-4; possible D gene TRBD1, 6 bases. Trimming left V 5 bases short and J 11 bases short, with 18 bases between. The CDR3 is 13 amino acids. Germline loops: CDR1 GTSNPN, CDR2 SVGIG (reference sequence). The CDR3, as DNA: TGTGCCTGGGGGGGCCCGGCCGGAGGGAAACTGTTTTTT. It specifies CAWGGPAGGKLFF.

Regarding this clone: A read error may produce the germline difference seen at one junction end. The chain is built from TRBV7-3 and TRBJ2-7; TRBD1 aligns across 12 bases. CDR3 length: 15 amino acids. In germline, CDR1 is SGHTA, CDR2 FQGTGA. CDR3: CASSLTPGDRGQILF. CDR3 sequence (DNA): TGTGCCAGCAGCTTAACGCCTGGGGACAGGGGGCAGATTTTGTTC.

The chain uses TRBV19 and TRBJ2-1; 9 bases agree with TRBD2. CDR1 and CDR2 (germline): LNHDA, SQIVND (reference sequence). Trimming cost V 6 bases and J 8 bases; bases outside gene matches: 8. The CDR3 is made up of 14 amino acids. CDR3 loop: CASSRTSAQYEQFF. The CDR3 coding sequence is TGTGCCAGTAGCAGGACTAGCGCGCAATATGAGCAGTTCTTC.

V and J are TRBV20-1 and TRBJ1-5, with D possibly TRBD1 on 5 matching bases. Trimming took off 3 bases at V and 6 bases at J, with 15 bases between the two ends. The CDR3 sequence is 14 residues long. CDR1 is DFQATT, CDR2 SNEGSKA, per germline (reference sequence). In DNA form, the CDR3 reads TGCAGTGCTAGTAAGGCAGGGAGGGCTCAGCCCCAGCATTTT. It specifies CSASKAGRAQPQHF.

This chain joins TRBV19 and TRBJ1-5; a weak D match, TRBD1 (6 bases). V lost 6 bases and J 4 bases, leaving 10 bases between the germline ends. CDR3 length equals 13 residues. Germline V CDR1 and CDR2: LNHDA, SQIVND (reference sequence). Here the CDR3 DNA reads TGTGCCAGTAGCCCCGACAGGAATCAGCCCCAGCATTTT. This gives the protein CASSPDRNQPQHF.

The chain couples TRBV30 to TRBJ2-7; 7 positions agree with TRBD2. The ends lost 2 bases at V and 4 bases at J; junction bases unmatched: 8. The CDR3 covers 14 residues. CDR1 GTSNPN and CDR2 SVGIG come from the germline V gene (reference sequence). The CDR3 loop is CAWSIGGFLYEQYF. The CDR3 bases are TGTGCCTGGAGTATCGGGGGGTTTCTTTACGAGCAGTACTTC.

The gene calls are TRBV28 and TRBJ1-2; 9 bases line up with TRBD1. The germline V gene has CDR1 MDHEN and CDR2 SYDVKM. V lost 3 bases and J lost 8; bases outside the gene matches: 13. The CDR3 totals 16 residues. For the CDR3, the DNA is TGTGCCAGCAGTTTCTGGGACAGGGTTTCCGGCGAGGGCTACACCTTC. This gives the protein CASSFWDRVSGEGYTF.

The chain employs TRBV28 and TRBJ2-5; 11 bases align to TRBD2. The CDR3 is 15 residues long. V was clipped by 6 bases and J by 5 bases; unmatched bases: 8. CDR1 and CDR2 from the germline V gene are MDHEN and SYDVKM. The CDR3 bases are TGTGCCAGCAGCTCACTAGCGGGGGCGGGTGAGACCCAGTACTTC. It translates to CASSSLAGAGETQYF.

This chain connects TRBV23-1 to TRBJ1-1; D is undetermined. TRBV23-1 is placed among ORFs of uncertain function. This CDR3 comprises 17 residues. Trimming left V 1 base short and J 1 base short, with 16 bases between. The CDR3 DNA reads as TGCGCCAGCAGTCAATGGCCAAACGTCAGAGGGAACACTGAAGCTTTCTTT. It translates to CASSQWPNVRGNTEAFF.

V and J are TRBV6-5 and TRBJ2-7; D gene uncertain. Trimming removed 0 bases at V and 10 bases at J, with 16 bases between. The germline CDR1 and CDR2 sequences are MNHEY and SVGAGI. The CDR3 has 14 residues. The CDR3 nucleotides are TGTGCCAGCAGTTACTCGAGGCCCGCCGAAGTTCAGTACTTC. Translation: CASSYSRPAEVQYF.

The gene calls are TRBV9 and TRBJ2-1; the match to TRBD2 covers 10 bases. CDR3 length equals 15 residues. V lost 1 base to trimming and J lost 8 bases; unmatched junction nucleotides: 6. Germline V gene sequence: CDR1 SGDLS, CDR2 YYNGEE. CDR3 amino acids: CASSVPSGGGDEQFF. The DNA of the CDR3 is TGTGCCAGCAGCGTACCTAGCGGGGGTGGGGATGAGCAGTTCTTC.

The rearrangement uses TRBV5-4 and TRBJ1-2; the D is unclear. V shed 0 bases and J shed 0 bases, with 12 bases lying between them. Germline V CDR1 and CDR2: SGHNT, YYREEE (reference sequence). CDR3 length equals 16 residues. This chain's CDR3 is CASSLGVADPNYGYTF. The CDR3 DNA sequence: TGTGCCAGCAGCTTGGGTGTGGCCGATCCTAACTATGGCTACACCTTC.

This clone was observed a handful of times. This chain uses TRBV7-3 with TRBJ1-1, with D unresolved. Germline CDR1 SGHTA, CDR2 FQGTGA. V shed 0 bases and J shed 0 bases, with 11 bases lying between them. The CDR3 sequence is 16 residues long. CDR3 in amino acids: CASSLTGGGLNTEAFF. The CDR3 nucleotides read TGTGCCAGCAGCTTAACAGGCGGCGGGTTGAACACTGAAGCTTTCTTT.

The V and J genes are TRBV4-1 and TRBJ2-1, with D tentatively TRBD1 (5 bases). The germline gives CDR1 MGHRA, CDR2 YSYEKL. The CDR3 is made up of 16 amino acids. The V end lost 4 bases, the J end lost 0 bases, and 13 bases lay between the germline ends. CDR3 sequence: CASSLRLTASYNEQFF. For the CDR3, the DNA is TGCGCCAGCAGCCTTCGGTTGACAGCCTCCTACAATGAGCAGTTCTTC.

The gene calls are TRBV6-5 and TRBJ2-4; 9 bases agree with TRBD1. CDR1 and CDR2 (germline): MNHEY, SVGAGI. The CDR3 loop spans 15 amino acids. The V and J ends lost 7 bases and 1 base, in that order; junction bases with no gene match: 5. DNA for the CDR3: TGTGCCAGCACCCGGGACAGGGTGGCCAAAAACATTCAGTACTTC. Translated, it gives CASTRDRVAKNIQYF.